Each of the 15 T cell receptor beta chains below was sequenced from the same sample in a study of T cell clusters in autoimmune cytopenias (dated by TCRdb to the late 2010s). TRB amplification used about 0.25 ug of peripheral blood genomic DNA, roughly 41,000 genome equivalents, per sample. Data came from an Illumina MiSeq. TRB rearrangements were amplified by multiplex PCR following a touch-down protocol, with the TRB-A and TRB-B primer pools mixed in one tube. After reprocessing by TCRdb, each CDR3 protein sequence is one entry, and no DNA is given. The sample table records under 2,500 distinct CDR3 sequences. Of the sample, roughly a sixth falls within the top ten clones. Separately, the same data were catalogued under a study of T cell repertoires in aging, cancer and after chemotherapy.

Material for sequencing was peripheral blood. These TCRs come from a human donor in good health.

V is TRBV7-9 and J is TRBJ2-6; absent DNA, TCRdb's TRBD1 call cannot be checked. The germline V gene has CDR1 SEHNR and CDR2 FQNEAQ (reference sequence). The CDR3 length is 19 residues. The CDR3 loop reads CASSLGGYRSSSGANVLTF.

Its frequency marks this clonotype as medium-sized. The V call is TRBV6-1, the J call TRBJ1-1; TCRdb picks TRBD1, but there is no DNA to check that call. Germline V gene data show CDR1 as MNHNS and CDR2 as SASEGT. The CDR3 spans 16 residues. The CDR3 spells CASSPGTGGGKTEAFF.

This clonotype is identified as medium-sized from frequency. The chain is built from TRBV5-4 and TRBJ2-5. In germline, CDR1 is SGHNT, CDR2 YYREEE (reference sequence). The CDR3 loop spans 14 amino acids. CDR3 sequence: CASSLNRLTETQYF.

This clonotype is identified as medium-sized from frequency. V gene TRBV5-6 combines with J gene TRBJ1-5. The CDR3 is made up of 17 amino acids. The germline V gene encodes CDR1 SGHDT and CDR2 YYEEEE. This chain's CDR3 is CASSLASGSHSNQPQHF.

This clonotype is labeled large (0.1 to 1%) based on frequency. V and J are TRBV30 and TRBJ1-5; TCRdb proposes TRBD1, but this gene call is untestable without DNA. Germline V CDR1 and CDR2: GTSNPN, SVGIG (reference sequence). The CDR3 is 14 amino acids. CDR3 amino acids: CAWTPDREWQPQHF.

Measured by frequency, this clonotype is medium-sized (0.01 to 0.1%). This rearrangement joins TRBV15 to TRBJ1-1. Germline V CDR1 and CDR2: LNHNV, YYDKDF (reference sequence). This CDR3 comprises 13 residues. This CDR3 is CATSRDRNTEAFF.

V is TRBV5-1 and J is TRBJ1-1; TCRdb selects TRBD1, and the lack of DNA leaves this call unchecked. Germline loops: CDR1 SGHRS, CDR2 YFSETQ. CDR3 length: 13 residues. CDR3 in amino acids: CASRLTGATEAFF.

Its frequency marks this clonotype as large. The chain recombines TRBV29-1 with TRBJ1-2; lacking DNA, the TRBD1 call made by TCRdb goes unchecked. Germline lookup yields CDR1 SQVTM and CDR2 ANQGSEA. CDR3 length: 14 residues. The CDR3 here is CSVESPGTGYGYTF.

Frequency places this clonotype as medium-sized. V and J are TRBV20-1 and TRBJ1-1; absent DNA, TCRdb's TRBD1 call cannot be checked. Germline loops: CDR1 DFQATT, CDR2 SNEGSKA (reference sequence). This CDR3 has 12 residues. CDR3 loop: CSARARVSEAFF.

This clonotype is classed as large by frequency. CDR3 sequence reads: CASSLGLYTGELFF. The chain recombines TRBV5-6 with TRBJ2-2. Germline CDR1 reads SGHDT; CDR2 reads YYEEEE. CDR3 length: 14 residues.

This clonotype ranks as medium-sized in terms of frequency. V is TRBV5-1 and J is TRBJ2-2; TCRdb calls TRBD1, which cannot be checked without DNA. This CDR3 contains 15 residues. CDR1 and CDR2 (germline): SGHRS, YFSETQ. The CDR3 here is CASNGQGANTGELFF.

This clonotype is classed as large by frequency. The rearrangement links TRBV29-1 to TRBJ1-1; TCRdb's assignment of TRBD1 cannot be checked, as there is no DNA. In germline, CDR1 is SQVTM, CDR2 ANQGSEA. The CDR3 has 13 amino acids. CDR3 loop: CSAAEGLNTEAFF.

Measured by frequency, this clonotype is large. The V gene is TRBV30, the J gene TRBJ2-2; TCRdb calls TRBD1, which cannot be checked without DNA. Per germline, CDR1 GTSNPN and CDR2 SVGIG (reference sequence). The length of the CDR3 is 17 residues. The CDR3 sequence: CAWTPSAGAMNTGELFF.

Its frequency marks this clonotype as medium-sized. The V gene is TRBV6-2 or TRBV6-3, the J gene TRBJ2-7; no DNA is available, so the TRBD1 call from TCRdb remains unchecked. The CDR3 has 15 amino acids. The germline V gene encodes CDR1 MNHEY and CDR2 SVGEGT. CDR3 sequence: CASKWGTGSSYEQYF.

The chain has TRBV20-1 and TRBJ1-1. The germline V gene has CDR1 DFQATT and CDR2 SNEGSKA (reference sequence). The CDR3 is made up of 15 amino acids. Here the CDR3 reads CSARGTAAMNTEAFF.